These 10 T cell receptor beta chains share one sample of origin, sequenced in a study of CD8 T cells in ankylosing spondylitis. TCRdb called the 5' RACE reads again in MiXCR, with one record for every CDR3 protein. Among approximately 200,000 distinct CDR3 sequences listed, around 13% were seen once. The material sequenced was blood, either unsorted or a sorted T cell fraction (not recorded which). The receptor set was obtained from a male donor with ankylosing spondylitis or in good health (not recorded which).

This clonotype was picked up a small number of times. The gene calls are TRBV7-9 and TRBJ2-7; D might be TRBD1 or TRBD2, each matching 5 bases. The ends were cut back, 4 bases at V and 4 bases at J, with 17 bases in the middle. Per the germline V gene, CDR1 is SEHNR and CDR2 is FQNEAQ (reference sequence). CDR3 length: 15 amino acids. CDR3 sequence reads: CASSSPLIEGYEQYF. The DNA of the CDR3 is TGTGCCAGCAGCTCCCCCCTTATCGAGGGGTACGAGCAGTACTTC.

This clonotype was recorded a few times. This sequence joins TRBV7-7 and TRBJ2-1, with TRBD2 identical over 9 bases. The V gene's germline CDR1 is SSHAT and CDR2 FNYEAQ (reference sequence). The CDR3 sequence is 16 residues long. V gave up 2 bases and J gave up 1 base; unmatched junction bases: 3. The CDR3 DNA reads TGTGCCAGCAGCTTAACAGCGGGGGGTTCCTACAATGAGCAGTTCTTC. Its translation is CASSLTAGGSYNEQFF.

This rearrangement joins TRBV3-1 to TRBJ2-2; D gene unclear. CDR1 LGHDT and CDR2 YNNKEL come from the germline V gene (reference sequence). The length of the CDR3 is 13 residues. V lost 1 base and J lost 6, with 6 bases in between. The CDR3 reads CASSQAGPGELFF. CDR3 bases: TGTGCCAGCAGCCAAGCGGGCCCCGGGGAGCTGTTTTTT. The whole variable domain, filled in from reference TRBV3-1 and TRBJ2-2, reads DTAVSQTPKYLVTQMGNDKSIKCEQNLGHDTMYWYKQDSKKFLKIMFSYNNKELIINETVPNRFSPKSPDKAHLNLHINSLELGDSAVYFCASSQAGPGELFFGEGSRLTVL.

This clonotype was picked up a small number of times. The chain carries TRBV2 and TRBJ1-2; 11 bases are a match to TRBD1. CDR1 is SNHLY, CDR2 FYNNEI, per germline. With 10 bases clipped from V and 8 bases from J, the junction kept 15 bases outside the gene matches. The CDR3 runs 15 residues. The CDR3 is CATNNRDRGNGGYTF. Here the CDR3 DNA reads TGTGCCACCAACAACCGGGACAGGGGGAACGGGGGCTACACCTTC.

The rearrangement links TRBV19 to TRBJ1-2, with D perhaps matching TRBD1 (5 bases). CDR3 size: 12 residues. Germline V gives CDR1 LNHDA, CDR2 SQIVND (reference sequence). Trimming removed 7 bases from V and 6 bases from J, with 12 bases in between. This chain's CDR3 is CASMGGRDGYTF. CDR3 in DNA: TGTGCCAGTATGGGGGGTCGGGATGGCTACACCTTC.

The chain recombines TRBV6-5 with TRBJ1-1; no clear D gene. This CDR3 has 14 amino acids. Germline V gene lookup returns CDR1 MNHEY and CDR2 SVGAGI. With 2 bases removed from V and 1 base from J, the gap between germline ends came to 8 bases. The DNA for the CDR3 is TGTGCCAGCAGTTACGGCGGATCGAACACTGAAGCTTTCTTT. This encodes CASSYGGSNTEAFF.

The chain carries TRBV11-3 and TRBJ2-7; D uncertain. Germline V CDR1 and CDR2: SGHNT, YENEEA. Trimming took 5 bases from V and 3 from J, leaving 11 bases between them. The CDR3 runs 13 residues. The CDR3 loop is CASSPGNLYEQYF. CDR3 nucleotides: TGTGCCAGCAGCCCAGGCAATCTCTACGAGCAGTACTTC.

The chain recombines TRBV24-1 with TRBJ2-1; TRBD2 matches 15 bases. Germline lookup yields CDR1 KGHDR and CDR2 SFDVKD. The CDR3 runs to 15 residues. V was pared by 5 bases and J by 10 bases, with 5 bases of the junction left unmatched. The CDR3 coding sequence is TGTGCCACCAGTGGGACTAGCGGGAGGGTCCGGGAGCAGTTCTTC. This sequence encodes CATSGTSGRVREQFF.

This clonotype was seen a handful of times. The chain has TRBV6-1 and TRBJ2-7, with unresolved D. V shed 2 bases and J shed 0 bases, with 8 bases lying between them. Per the germline V gene, CDR1 is MNHNS and CDR2 is SASEGT. The CDR3 runs to 14 residues. This CDR3 reads CASSEYGRSYEQYF. Written as DNA, the CDR3 is TGTGCCAGCAGTGAATATGGCCGCTCCTACGAGCAGTACTTC.

The V gene is TRBV9, the J gene TRBJ1-2, with TRBD1 matching over 7 bases. V was clipped by 0 bases and J by 8 bases; unmatched bases: 4. The CDR3 is 13 amino acids. Germline loops: CDR1 SGDLS, CDR2 YYNGEE. CDR3 sequence (DNA): TGTGCCAGCAGCGTAGAAGGGGGCGACGGCTACACCTTC. Its protein product is CASSVEGGDGYTF. The full variable domain, in which reference TRBV9 and TRBJ1-2 provide the parts outside the CDR3, is DSGVTQTPKHLITATGQRVTLRCSPRSGDLSVYWYQQSLDQGLQFLIQYYNGEERAKGNILERFSAQQFPDLHSELNLSSLELGDSALYFCASSVEGGDGYTFGSGTRLTVV.